Each of the 8 T cell receptor beta chains below was sequenced from the same sample in a study of cytomegalovirus exposure and HLA in healthy donors. PCR amplification relied on 60 Vbeta primers (plus 13 Jbeta primers). The table came from immunoSEQ multiplex PCR; TCRdb's copy has only in-frame clones and leaves some out. The data contain 85,000 to 100,000 clones, approximately 81% of them seen just once; the ten biggest clones take up approximately 3.4%. Specimen: PBMCs. The receptors were gathered from a male donor in good health and CMV-seropositive.

This chain joins TRBV15 and TRBJ2-5; D may be TRBD1 (6 bases). The CDR3 sequence is 14 residues long. Per germline, CDR1 LNHNV and CDR2 YYDKDF (reference sequence). V was cut by 1 base and J by 7 bases, with 13 bases left in between. CDR3 in DNA: TGTGCCACCAGCAGAGGGACAGCTGGGGGGACCCAGTACTTC. Translation gives CATSRGTAGGTQYF. Supplemented by reference TRBV15 and TRBJ2-5, the full variable domain reads DAMVIQNPRYQVTQFGKPVTLSCSQTLNHNVMYWYQQKSSQAPKLLFHYYDKDFNNEADTPDNFQSRRPNTSFCFLDIRSPGLGDTAMYLCATSRGTAGGTQYFGPGTRLLVL.

The J gene is TRBJ1-4, the V gene TRBV4-3; perhaps TRBD1 as D (5 bases). Looked up from germline, CDR1 is LGHNA and CDR2 is YSLEER. Trimming shortened V by 0 bases and J by 8 bases, and 10 bases separated the two germline ends. This CDR3 has 14 residues. CDR3 sequence: CASSQDNWGEKLFF. The CDR3 coding sequence is TGCGCCAGCAGCCAAGATAACTGGGGCGAAAAACTGTTTTTT.

The chain uses TRBV29-1 and TRBJ1-1, with D perhaps TRBD1 (6 bases). The CDR3 consists of 13 residues. V was trimmed by 0 bases and J by 5 bases, leaving 10 bases between them. The germline CDR1 and CDR2 sequences are SQVTM and ANQGSEA. CDR3 amino acids: CSVEDGRGTEAFF. Here the CDR3 DNA reads TGCAGCGTTGAAGATGGGAGGGGGACTGAAGCTTTCTTT.

This clone was observed once. The CDR3, as DNA: TGTGCCAGCAGCTTTGTTCGACCCACTAGGGGGGGCAACACCGGGGAGCTGTTTTTT. The encoded protein is CASSFVRPTRGGNTGELFF. The chain links TRBV5-6 to TRBJ2-2; tentatively, D is TRBD2 (7 bases). This CDR3 is 19 amino acids long. In germline, CDR1 is SGHDT, CDR2 YYEEEE. The germline V and J ends were trimmed by 2 bases and 2 bases, with 22 bases remaining between them.

The chain employs TRBV5-1 and TRBJ1-2; D unresolved. The CDR3 is 13 residues long. V was pared by 1 base and J by 7 bases, with 11 bases between. CDR1 is SGHRS and CDR2 is YFSETQ in the germline V gene. The CDR3 sequence is CASSLRAAGGYTF. The CDR3 DNA sequence: TGCGCCAGCAGCTTGCGGGCCGCGGGTGGCTACACCTTC.

This chain uses TRBV2 with TRBJ2-2, with D possibly TRBD2 on 6 matching bases. This CDR3 is built from 15 residues. Trimming took 7 bases from V and 7 from J, leaving 19 bases between them. The germline V gene encodes CDR1 SNHLY and CDR2 FYNNEI. The DNA of the CDR3 is TGTGCCAGCAATACCGCAGGGAGGAAGCTCGGGGAGCTGTTTTTT. Translation: CASNTAGRKLGELFF. Supplemented by reference TRBV2 and TRBJ2-2, the full variable domain reads EPEVTQTPSHQVTQMGQEVILRCVPISNHLYFYWYRQILGQKVEFLVSFYNNEISEKSEIFDDQFSVERPDGSNFTLKIRSTKLEDSAMYFCASNTAGRKLGELFFGEGSRLTVL.

The chain links TRBV29-1 to TRBJ1-5, with a tentative D call TRBD1 (5 bases). This CDR3 contains 15 residues. Germline V gene data show CDR1 as SQVTM and CDR2 as ANQGSEA. The V end lost 5 bases, the J end lost 0 bases, and 14 bases lay between the germline ends. The CDR3 DNA is TGCAGCGTTTCCTCTCCAGGGTATAGCAATCAGCCCCAGCATTTT. Its translation is CSVSSPGYSNQPQHF.

Only a few counts were recorded for this clone. This chain uses TRBV30 with TRBJ1-2; D is ambiguous. Trimming took 3 bases from V and 3 from J, leaving 11 bases between them. The CDR3 is 13 amino acids. Germline V gives CDR1 GTSNPN, CDR2 SVGIG (reference sequence). CDR3 bases: TGTGCCTGGAGGGGTCCAGGCGACTATGGCTACACCTTC. As protein: CAWRGPGDYGYTF.